These T cell receptor beta chains were read from a single sample in a study of T cell repertoires in cytomegalovirus infection. TCRdb reprocessed the reads via MiXCR and lists one record per CDR3 protein. The table records roughly 630,000 distinct CDR3 sequences, 20% to 25% of them present only once. The sequenced material came from CD8+ T cells from PBMCs. The receptor set was obtained from a human donor in good health (CMV status not recorded). Some clones in this sample may be carry-over from other donors' samples. Each CDR3 is given without its conserved first and last residue.

TRBV6-1	TRBJ2-3	ASRTLGGDTQY
TRBV2	TRBJ2-1	ASKSGTGNYNEQF
TRBV4-1	TRBJ2-5	ASSQDSLQGWETQY
TRBV18	TRBJ2-2	ASSPKGYTGELF
TRBV6-6	TRBJ2-5	ASSDRGQAETQY
TRBV12-3/TRBV12-4	TRBJ2-1	ASTTLLGDEQF
TRBV20-1	TRBJ2-5	SATGHIQETQY
TRBV9	TRBJ2-4	ASSVAAGDYIQY
TRBV7-8	TRBJ2-3	ASSLDWTDTQY
TRBV7-9	TRBJ2-7	ASSPHPYEQY
TRBV7-8	TRBJ2-7	ASSEAYEQY
TRBV25-1	TRBJ2-4	ASSGRGGLIQY
TRBV6-6	TRBJ2-4	ASSYLAGGPNIQY
TRBV7-9	TRBJ2-7	ASSFQGVYEQY
TRBV12-3/TRBV12-4	TRBJ2-1	ASLDDWGAPHNEQF
TRBV7-9	TRBJ1-4	ASSRALEGKLF
TRBV6-5	TRBJ1-2	ASSYSGPDYGYT
TRBV7-8	TRBJ1-1	ASSLWGTPGTEAF
TRBV20-1	TRBJ1-1	SARGQGPMNTEAF
TRBV7-8	TRBJ1-5	ASSLVQEDQPQH
TRBV28	TRBJ1-6	ATRGSSYNSPLH
TRBV28	TRBJ2-4	ASSFGRGLDRGNIQY
TRBV12-3/TRBV12-4	TRBJ2-2	ASSFTGLVGSPNTGELF
TRBV29-1	TRBJ1-1	SVVIRNTEAF
TRBV24-1	TRBJ2-1	ATSPPDRVENEQF
TRBV6-5	TRBJ2-7	ASSPIFTGGSSYEQY
TRBV5-5	TRBJ1-2	ASTSLRDFTYGYT
TRBV10-3	TRBJ1-2	AIKTGNNGNYGYT
TRBV28	TRBJ2-7	ASSLTVKSYEQY
TRBV6-1	TRBJ2-1	ASSARDRSNEQF
TRBV2	TRBJ2-3	ASNGHLSFTDTQY
TRBV7-4	TRBJ2-3	ASSFLAGGPTDTQY
TRBV7-8	TRBJ1-1	ASSLPGTRTEAF
TRBV20-1	TRBJ1-6	SARTESSYNSPLH
TRBV20-1	TRBJ2-6	SARPGPYSGANVLT
TRBV7-2	TRBJ2-2	ASGTTQSGTGELF
TRBV12-3/TRBV12-4	TRBJ2-1	ASSYAGGGIGQF
TRBV5-6	TRBJ2-2	ASSPGLAGGMNTGELF
TRBV7-8	TRBJ1-2	ASSLDLYGRGYT
TRBV29-1	TRBJ1-2	SVEDSSRDREVQEYGYT
TRBV7-6	TRBJ2-1	ASSLVGNNEQF